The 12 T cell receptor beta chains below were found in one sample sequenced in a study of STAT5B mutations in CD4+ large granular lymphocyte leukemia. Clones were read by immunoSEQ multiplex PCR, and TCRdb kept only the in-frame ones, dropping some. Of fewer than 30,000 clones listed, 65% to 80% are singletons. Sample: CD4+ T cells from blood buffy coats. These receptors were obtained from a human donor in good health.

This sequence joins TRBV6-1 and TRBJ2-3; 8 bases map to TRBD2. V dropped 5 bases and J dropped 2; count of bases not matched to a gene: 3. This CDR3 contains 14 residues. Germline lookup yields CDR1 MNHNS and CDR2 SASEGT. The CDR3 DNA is TGTGCCAGCAGTACTAGCGGAGCCACAGATACGCAGTATTTT. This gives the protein CASSTSGATDTQYF.

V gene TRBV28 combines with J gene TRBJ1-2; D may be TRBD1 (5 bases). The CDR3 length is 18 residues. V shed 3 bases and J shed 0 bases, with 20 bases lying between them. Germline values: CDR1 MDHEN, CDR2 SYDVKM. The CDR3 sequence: CASSFDPRQRISNYGYTF. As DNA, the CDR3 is TGTGCCAGCAGTTTTGACCCCCGACAGCGCATCTCTAACTATGGCTACACCTTC.

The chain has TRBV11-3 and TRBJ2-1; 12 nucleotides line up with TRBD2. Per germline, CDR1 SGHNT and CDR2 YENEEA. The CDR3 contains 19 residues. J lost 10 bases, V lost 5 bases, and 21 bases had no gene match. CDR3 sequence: CASSPEWALAGGPGGEQFF. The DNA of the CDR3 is TGTGCCAGCAGCCCAGAGTGGGCCCTAGCGGGAGGGCCTGGTGGGGAGCAGTTCTTC.

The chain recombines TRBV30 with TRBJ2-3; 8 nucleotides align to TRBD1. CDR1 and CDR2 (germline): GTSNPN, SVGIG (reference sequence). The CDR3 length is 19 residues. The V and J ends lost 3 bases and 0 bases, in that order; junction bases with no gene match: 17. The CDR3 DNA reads TGTGCCTGGAGAGCGGGCAGGGGGCGACCCAACGGAAGCACAGATACGCAGTATTTT. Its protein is CAWRAGRGRPNGSTDTQYF.

CDR3 loop: CASSPPDSPLHF. The CDR3 bases are TGTGCCAGCAGTCCTCCTGATTCACCCCTCCACTTT. The chain employs TRBV5-4 and TRBJ1-6; D is undetermined. V gave up 5 bases and J gave up 8 bases, with 8 bases separating them. Germline V gives CDR1 SGHNT, CDR2 YYREEE (reference sequence). The CDR3 has 12 amino acids.

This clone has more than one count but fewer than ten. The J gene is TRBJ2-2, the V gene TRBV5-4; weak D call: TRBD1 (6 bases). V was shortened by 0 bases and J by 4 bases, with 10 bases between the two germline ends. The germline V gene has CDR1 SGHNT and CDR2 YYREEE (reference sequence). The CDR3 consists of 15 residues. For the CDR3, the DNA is TGTGCCAGCAGCTTGGAACAGGGCCTCACCGGGGAGCTGTTTTTT. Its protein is CASSLEQGLTGELFF. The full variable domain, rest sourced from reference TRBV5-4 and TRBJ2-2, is ETGVTQSPTHLIKTRGQQVTLRCSSQSGHNTVSWYQQALGQGPQFIFQYYREEENGRGNFPPRFSGLQFPNYSSELNVNALELDDSALYLCASSLEQGLTGELFFGEGSRLTVL.

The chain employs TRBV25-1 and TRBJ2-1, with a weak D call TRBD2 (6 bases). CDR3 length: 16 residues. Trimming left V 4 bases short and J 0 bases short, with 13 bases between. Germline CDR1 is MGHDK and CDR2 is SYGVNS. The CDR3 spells CASSGLGGSSYNEQFF. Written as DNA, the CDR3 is TGTGCCAGCAGTGGACTAGGAGGTAGCTCCTACAATGAGCAGTTCTTC.

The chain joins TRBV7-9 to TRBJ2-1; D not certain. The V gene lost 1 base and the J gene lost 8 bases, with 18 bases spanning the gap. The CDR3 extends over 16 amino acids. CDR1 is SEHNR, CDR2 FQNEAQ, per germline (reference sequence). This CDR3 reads CASSLGLSGQDHEQFF. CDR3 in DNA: TGTGCCAGCAGCTTAGGGCTGTCGGGCCAGGACCATGAGCAGTTCTTC. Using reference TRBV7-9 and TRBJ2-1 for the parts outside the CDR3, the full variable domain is DTGVSQNPRHKITKRGQNVTFRCDPISEHNRLYWYRQTLGQGPEFLTYFQNEAQLEKSRLLSDRFSAERPKGSFSTLEIQRTEQGDSAMYLCASSLGLSGQDHEQFFGPGTRLTVL.

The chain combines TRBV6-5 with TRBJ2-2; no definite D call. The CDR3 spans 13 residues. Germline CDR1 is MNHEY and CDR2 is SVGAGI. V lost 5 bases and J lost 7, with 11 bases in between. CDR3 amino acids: CASSKRVDGELFF. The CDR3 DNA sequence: TGTGCCAGCAGTAAGCGAGTCGACGGGGAGCTGTTTTTT.

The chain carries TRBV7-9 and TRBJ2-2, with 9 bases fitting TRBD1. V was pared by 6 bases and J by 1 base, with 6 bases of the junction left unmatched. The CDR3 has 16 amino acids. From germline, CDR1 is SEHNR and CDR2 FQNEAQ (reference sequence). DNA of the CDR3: TGTGCCAGCAGAACACAGGGACAGGGGAACACCGGGGAGCTGTTTTTT. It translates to CASRTQGQGNTGELFF.

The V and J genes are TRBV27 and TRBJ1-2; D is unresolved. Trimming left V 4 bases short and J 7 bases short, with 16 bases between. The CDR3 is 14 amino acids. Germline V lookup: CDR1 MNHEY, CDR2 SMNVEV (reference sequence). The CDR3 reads CASSSRTAPLGYTF. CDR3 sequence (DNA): TGTGCCAGCAGTTCTCGGACGGCCCCACTTGGCTACACCTTC.

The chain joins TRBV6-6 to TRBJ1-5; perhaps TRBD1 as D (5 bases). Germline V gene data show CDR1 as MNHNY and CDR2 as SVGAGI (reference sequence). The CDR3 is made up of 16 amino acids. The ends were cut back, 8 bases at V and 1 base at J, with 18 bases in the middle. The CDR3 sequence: CASHQGSRVSNQPQHF. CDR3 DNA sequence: TGTGCCAGCCACCAAGGCTCCAGGGTAAGCAATCAGCCCCAGCATTTT.